This TCR beta chain appears in the sequencing data of a study of blood T cell repertoires in COVID-19. Here immunoSEQ multiplex PCR was the method, and the copy in TCRdb shows in-frame clones only, minus some. The sample has a few hundred thousand clones; roughly nine tenths are singletons. The TCR sequence derives from a woman in her 30s who had recovered from COVID-19. The sample comprised PBMCs or T cells enriched from blood (not recorded which).

CDR3 bases: TGTGCCATCAGTGAGTCGTCAGGGAAGGCTCCCCATGAGCAGTTCTTC. As protein: CAISESSGKAPHEQFF. The V gene is TRBV10-3, the J gene TRBJ2-1, with TRBD1 as a possible D gene (5 bases). The V gene's germline CDR1 is ENHRY and CDR2 SYGVKD. V was clipped by 0 bases and J by 8 bases, with 17 bases between them. The CDR3 has 16 amino acids.